Listed here are 27 T cell receptor beta chains from one sample, sequenced in a study of OX40 agonist ivuxolimab in advanced cancers. Generated by immunoSEQ multiplex PCR, the TCRdb table keeps only in-frame clones and is missing some. The data contain tens of thousands of clones, approximately 90% of them seen just once; the ten biggest clones take up 0.38%. The source was CD4+ or CD8+ T cells sorted from blood, collected in a trial of the OX40 agonist ivuxolimab. These receptors came from an adult with an advanced solid tumor such as melanoma, head and neck, liver or kidney cancer.

The chain carries TRBV11-2 and TRBJ2-1; D tentatively fits TRBD1 or TRBD2 (5 bases each). CDR3 length equals 14 residues. Trimming removed 1 base from V and 2 bases from J, with 6 bases in between. Germline V gives CDR1 SGHAT, CDR2 FQNNGV. CDR3 nucleotides: TGTGCCAGCAGCTTAGGGGGGACCTACAATGAGCAGTTCTTC. Protein: CASSLGGTYNEQFF.

The chain combines TRBV19 with TRBJ1-2; no reliable D call. Germline V lookup: CDR1 LNHDA, CDR2 SQIVND (reference sequence). CDR3 length: 15 amino acids. V was clipped by 2 bases and J by 3 bases, with 13 bases between them. The CDR3 DNA is TGTGCCAGTAGTATATCAACGGGGAACCACTATGGCTACACCTTC. Translated: CASSISTGNHYGYTF.

The V call is TRBV11-3, the J call TRBJ2-7; no clear D. CDR1 is SGHNT, CDR2 YENEEA, per germline. The V end was cut by 5 bases, the J end by 5 bases, with 13 bases between. The CDR3 is made up of 13 amino acids. The CDR3 sequence is CASSPGAFNEQYF. The CDR3 DNA sequence: TGTGCCAGCAGCCCCGGCGCATTCAACGAGCAGTACTTC.

The gene calls are TRBV19 and TRBJ2-1; 12 bases line up with TRBD2. CDR1 is LNHDA and CDR2 is SQIVND in the germline V gene (reference sequence). With V trimmed by 5 bases and J by 6 bases, 5 bases remained unmatched. This CDR3 spans 15 amino acids. Here the CDR3 reads CASSGLAGLSNEQFF. The DNA for the CDR3 is TGTGCCAGTAGTGGACTAGCGGGACTATCCAATGAGCAGTTCTTC.

The V and J genes are TRBV5-1 and TRBJ2-1; D possibly matches TRBD1 or TRBD2 (7 bases each). Trimming took off 4 bases at V and 7 bases at J, with 12 bases between the two ends. The CDR3 extends over 13 amino acids. Looked up from germline, CDR1 is SGHRS and CDR2 is YFSETQ. CDR3 coding DNA: TGCGCCAGCAGCCCAGGGGGGGGAAATGAGCAGTTCTTC. It specifies CASSPGGGNEQFF.

CDR3 protein: CAWSVADAEVDTGELFF. In DNA, the CDR3 is TGTGCCTGGAGTGTAGCGGACGCCGAAGTTGACACCGGGGAGCTGTTTTTT. The gene calls are TRBV30 and TRBJ2-2; tentatively, D is TRBD2 (5 bases). Per germline, CDR1 GTSNPN and CDR2 SVGIG (reference sequence). Trimming took 0 bases from V and 3 from J, leaving 17 bases between them. This CDR3 contains 17 residues.

The V call is TRBV21-1, the J call TRBJ2-5; TRBD1, the table's D call, was not compared with the DNA. The closer fit of TRBJ2-7 to the DNA end suggests the J call may be wrong. TRBV21-1 is a documented pseudogene. This CDR3 contains 14 residues. The CDR3: CASSKYEQTYEQYF. As DNA, the CDR3 is TGTGCCAGCAGCAAATACGAACAGACCTACGAGCAGTACTTC.

The chain links TRBV10-1 to TRBJ2-3; no definite D call. Looked up from germline, CDR1 is WNHNN and CDR2 is SYGVQD (reference sequence). Trimming took off 0 bases at V and 6 bases at J, with 4 bases between the two ends. The length of the CDR3 is 12 residues. CDR3 in amino acids: CASSESLDTQYF. The CDR3 coding sequence is TGCGCCAGCAGTGAGTCCTTGGATACGCAGTATTTT.

The chain uses TRBV27 and TRBJ2-3, with TRBD2 as a possible D gene (6 bases). Trimming stripped 3 bases from V and 2 bases from J, with 15 bases between. The germline V gene encodes CDR1 MNHEY and CDR2 SMNVEV (reference sequence). This CDR3 has 16 amino acids. The chain's CDR3 is CASSFNGGTSTDTQYF. CDR3 sequence (DNA): TGTGCCAGCAGTTTTAATGGCGGGACGTCCACAGATACGCAGTATTTT.

The chain recombines TRBV27 with TRBJ2-2; 8 nucleotides align to TRBD1. The CDR3 extends over 15 amino acids. Germline lookup yields CDR1 MNHEY and CDR2 SMNVEV (reference sequence). With V trimmed by 5 bases and J by 9 bases, 11 bases remained unmatched. CDR3 coding DNA: TGTGCCAGCAGTAAGGACAGGGTCTTCGTCCGGGAGCTGTTTTTT. Its protein product is CASSKDRVFVRELFF.

This rearrangement joins TRBV18 to TRBJ1-5; D is ambiguous. The CDR3 spans 14 residues. Germline loops: CDR1 KGHSH, CDR2 LQKENI. Between the trimmed V and J ends, which lost 5 bases and 6 bases, there was a span of 14 bases. Written as DNA, the CDR3 is TGTGCCAGCTCAGCCATCGCCCGGGGTCAGCCCCAGCATTTT. It translates to CASSAIARGQPQHF.

This chain connects TRBV5-6 to TRBJ1-2; 8 bases are a match to TRBD1. CDR3 length: 16 amino acids. J was trimmed by 1 base and V by 5 bases; bases with no gene match: 10. CDR1 is SGHDT, CDR2 YYEEEE, per germline. Written as DNA, the CDR3 is TGTGCCAGCAGTATAAGACAGGGGAGCTTTAACTATGGCTACACCTTC. Its protein is CASSIRQGSFNYGYTF.

This sequence joins TRBV5-4 and TRBJ2-1; 10 nucleotides align to TRBD2. The CDR3 totals 16 residues. Germline V CDR1 and CDR2: SGHNT, YYREEE (reference sequence). J lost 3 bases, V lost 0 bases, and 3 bases had no gene match. CDR3 DNA: TGTGCCAGCAGCTTGGGATCTAGCGGGAGCTACAATGAGCAGTTCTTC. Amino acids: CASSLGSSGSYNEQFF.

The chain recombines TRBV6-5 with TRBJ2-1; D might be TRBD2 (5 bases). The V gene lost 0 bases and the J gene lost 7 bases, with 7 bases spanning the gap. Germline CDR1 MNHEY, CDR2 SVGAGI. The CDR3 covers 13 residues. CDR3 nucleotide sequence: TGTGCCAGCAGTTACTCCCGGGGTAATGAGCAGTTCTTC. Translating it yields CASSYSRGNEQFF.

The rearrangement uses TRBV21-1 and TRBJ1-1; no DNA check was done on the table's D call, TRBD1. TRBV21-1 is deemed a pseudogene. The CDR3 is 16 amino acids. The CDR3 region is CASSKAETGPYTEAFF. The CDR3 region has the DNA TGTGCCAGCAGCAAAGCCGAGACAGGGCCTTACACTGAAGCTTTCTTT.

The chain carries TRBV10-1 and TRBJ2-7; 12 bases match TRBD2. The V gene end was trimmed by 2 bases and the J gene end by 13 bases; junction bases not matched to a gene: 3. CDR1 WNHNN and CDR2 SYGVQD come from the germline V gene (reference sequence). CDR3 size: 12 residues. CDR3 nucleotide sequence: TGCGCCAGCAGTGAGGGACTAGCGGGATATTACTTC. This sequence encodes CASSEGLAGYYF.

The chain has TRBV30 and TRBJ2-5; 8 nucleotides line up with TRBD2. V lost 5 bases and J lost 7; bases outside the gene matches: 15. The CDR3 totals 15 residues. The germline CDR1 and CDR2 sequences are GTSNPN and SVGIG (reference sequence). CDR3 nucleotide sequence: TGTGCCTGGGATAGAAAAGGACTAGCCAGTGGGACCCAGTACTTC. Residues: CAWDRKGLASGTQYF.

The genes are TRBV28 and TRBJ1-1, with D unresolved. CDR1 MDHEN and CDR2 SYDVKM come from the germline V gene. V lost 5 bases to trimming and J lost 5 bases, with 15 bases between them. The CDR3 extends over 14 amino acids. The CDR3 coding sequence is TGTGCCAGCAGTCTTTACTTGGCGGGAACTGAAGCTTTCTTT. Translating gives CASSLYLAGTEAFF.

The chain joins TRBV19 to TRBJ1-4, with TRBD1 as a possible D gene (5 bases). V lost 5 bases to trimming and J lost 4 bases, with 17 bases between them. The CDR3 has 16 amino acids. CDR1 is LNHDA, CDR2 SQIVND, per germline (reference sequence). CDR3 amino acids: CASSSPRRGINEKLFF. DNA of the CDR3: TGTGCCAGTAGTTCACCACGTCGGGGGATTAATGAAAAACTGTTTTTT.

The rearrangement joins TRBV15 to TRBJ2-5; weak D call: TRBD2 (6 bases). The V gene lost 3 bases and the J gene lost 5 bases, with 16 bases spanning the gap. The CDR3 runs to 15 residues. Germline V CDR1 and CDR2: LNHNV, YYDKDF (reference sequence). The CDR3 nucleotides are TGTGCCACCAGCAGGTCGGGCGGGACGGCTGAGACCCAGTACTTC. Residues: CATSRSGGTAETQYF.

The genes are TRBV19 and TRBJ1-3; no reliable D call. The V gene lost 5 bases and the J gene lost 0 bases, with 11 bases spanning the gap. The germline CDR1 and CDR2 sequences are LNHDA and SQIVND (reference sequence). The CDR3 totals 15 residues. The CDR3 here is CASSQWLNSGNTIYF. The CDR3, as DNA: TGTGCCAGTAGTCAATGGCTGAACTCTGGAAACACCATATATTTT.

The chain recombines TRBV12-5 with TRBJ2-1, with 7 bases identical to TRBD2. Germline values: CDR1 LGHNT, CDR2 FRNRAP. The CDR3 length is 12 residues. Losses at the gene ends were 6 bases for V and 10 bases for J; bases not matched to a gene: 6. The CDR3 is CASGTREIEQFF. The CDR3 DNA reads as TGTGCTAGTGGGACGCGGGAGATCGAGCAGTTCTTC.

The gene calls are TRBV9 and TRBJ1-4; D remains ambiguous. V was shortened by 2 bases and J by 8 bases, with 19 bases between the two germline ends. The germline gives CDR1 SGDLS, CDR2 YYNGEE. The CDR3 loop spans 16 amino acids. The CDR3 loop is CASSVSAGETHEKLFF. In nucleotides, the CDR3 is TGTGCCAGCAGCGTCTCGGCGGGCGAAACGCACGAAAAACTGTTTTTT.

DNA for the CDR3: TGCAGCGCCAACCCTCTAGCATCTAAGCAGTTCTTC. This encodes CSANPLASKQFF. The chain joins TRBV29-1 to TRBJ2-1; D is perhaps TRBD2 (5 bases). The CDR3 runs to 12 residues. Germline CDR1 SQVTM, CDR2 ANQGSEA. Trimming stripped 7 bases from V and 11 bases from J, with 18 bases between.

V is TRBV6-1 and J is TRBJ1-2; 9 bases are a match to TRBD1. The CDR3 runs to 16 residues. Per germline, CDR1 MNHNS and CDR2 SASEGT. Trimming took 2 bases from V and 3 from J; bases not matched to a gene: 7. CDR3 sequence: CASSEKGTGIYYGYTF. Written as DNA, the CDR3 is TGTGCCAGCAGTGAAAAGGGGACAGGGATTTACTATGGCTACACCTTC.

The V gene is TRBV4-2, the J gene TRBJ2-2, with 10 bases that match TRBD2. The CDR3 sequence is 17 residues long. With 1 base clipped from V and 1 base from J, the junction kept 3 bases outside the gene matches. The germline V gene encodes CDR1 LGHNA and CDR2 YNFKEQ. CDR3: CASSQGAGGGNTGELFF. CDR3 sequence (DNA): TGTGCCAGCAGCCAAGGAGCGGGAGGGGGGAACACCGGGGAGCTGTTTTTT.

This chain uses TRBV27 with TRBJ2-1; 13 bases map to TRBD2. The V gene end was trimmed by 4 bases and the J gene end by 0 bases; junction bases not matched to a gene: 9. The CDR3 is 19 residues long. Germline V CDR1 and CDR2: MNHEY, SMNVEV (reference sequence). Here the CDR3 DNA reads TGTGCCAGCAGTTCCGGGACTAGCGGGATCCAAAGCTCCTACAATGAGCAGTTCTTC. Its protein is CASSSGTSGIQSSYNEQFF.